These T cell receptor beta chains were read from a single sample in a study of PD-1 blockade in classical Hodgkin lymphoma. This table comes from immunoSEQ multiplex PCR, and its TCRdb copy is limited to in-frame clones, with some not included. The table lists 20,000 to 25,000 clones, 85% to 95% of them singletons, with roughly 0.38% in the top ten. Sequencing was done on a sample of CD4+ T cells from blood. The receptors were gathered from a human donor with classical Hodgkin lymphoma. Each CDR3 is given with its conserved first and last residue. A D gene is named only where the DNA matches it firmly. Only part of the rows carry a size: once, few, many, or a class if the clone is expanded.

size: NA
D: NA
V: TRBV27
J: TRBJ2-7
CDR3: CASSLSYQGSYEQYF
DNA: TGTGCCAGCAGTTTATCATATCAGGGGTCCTACGAGCAGTACTTC

size: NA
D: NA
V: TRBV4-1
J: TRBJ1-6
CDR3: CASSRAGGVYNSPLHF
DNA: TGCGCCAGCAGCCGCGCGGGGGGGGTCTATAATTCACCCCTCCACTTT

size: NA
D: TRBD2
V: TRBV7-9
J: TRBJ2-2
CDR3: CASSRSLAGTGELFF
DNA: TGTGCCAGCAGCCGTAGCCTAGCGGGCACCGGGGAGCTGTTTTTT

size: once
D: TRBD1
V: TRBV5-4
J: TRBJ1-1
CDR3: CASRRQGATEAFF
DNA: TGTGCCAGCAGACGTCAGGGGGCGACGGAAGCTTTCTTT

size: NA
D: NA
V: TRBV27
J: TRBJ1-5
CDR3: CASSLAAHYSNQPQHF
DNA: TGTGCCAGCAGCCTGGCAGCGCATTATAGCAATCAGCCCCAGCATTTT

size: NA
D: NA
V: TRBV4-3
J: TRBJ1-6
CDR3: CASSQVMRRDNSPLHF
DNA: TGCGCCAGCAGCCAAGTCATGAGACGGGATAATTCACCCCTCCACTTT

size: once
D: TRBD1
V: TRBV5-4
J: TRBJ2-7
CDR3: CASSFQGETYEQYF
DNA: TGTGCCAGCAGCTTTCAGGGGGAGACCTACGAGCAGTACTTC

size: NA
D: NA
V: TRBV11-3
J: TRBJ2-7
CDR3: CASSLFKVLREQYF
DNA: TGTGCCAGCAGCTTATTCAAGGTTCTTAGAGAGCAGTACTTC

size: NA
D: NA
V: TRBV7-2
J: TRBJ1-5
CDR3: CASSLDLGQAKSQPQHF
DNA: TGTGCCAGCAGCTTAGATTTGGGGCAGGCTAAATCTCAGCCCCAGCATTTT

size: NA
D: NA
V: TRBV7-9
J: TRBJ2-3
CDR3: CASRSRAAPPDTQYF
DNA: TGTGCCAGCAGATCCCGCGCCGCCCCCCCAGATACGCAGTATTTT

size: NA
D: NA
V: TRBV18
J: TRBJ1-6
CDR3: CASSSTEHNSPLHF
DNA: TGTGCCAGCTCATCGACAGAGCATAATTCACCCCTCCACTTT

size: NA
D: NA
V: TRBV29-1
J: TRBJ2-3
CDR3: CSVGVRGAEDTQYF
DNA: TGCAGCGTTGGAGTCAGGGGGGCCGAAGATACGCAGTATTTT

size: NA
D: NA
V: TRBV4-3
J: TRBJ2-7
CDR3: CASSWSLGGEQYF
DNA: TGCGCCAGCAGCTGGAGCCTCGGCGGCGAGCAGTACTTC

size: NA
D: NA
V: TRBV5-4
J: TRBJ1-2
CDR3: CASSYPGLYYGYTF
DNA: TGTGCCAGCAGCTACCCGGGGCTTTACTATGGCTACACCTTC

size: NA
D: NA
V: TRBV6-6
J: TRBJ1-2
CDR3: CASSYRTVYGYTF
DNA: TGTGCCAGCAGTTACCGCACAGTCTATGGCTACACCTTC

size: NA
D: TRBD2
V: TRBV10-3
J: TRBJ2-3
CDR3: CAIKSGIGSTDTQYF
DNA: TGTGCCATCAAGAGCGGGATAGGCAGCACAGATACGCAGTATTTT

size: few
D: NA
V: TRBV9
J: TRBJ1-1
CDR3: CASSGLFGGTEAFF
DNA: TGTGCCAGCAGCGGGCTCTTCGGGGGCACTGAAGCTTTCTTT

size: NA
D: TRBD2
V: TRBV4-1
J: TRBJ2-3
CDR3: CASSSYMGLAATDTQYF
DNA: TGCGCCAGCAGCTCCTACATGGGGCTAGCGGCCACAGATACGCAGTATTTT

size: NA
D: NA
V: TRBV19
J: TRBJ2-3
CDR3: CASTTRGGETDTQYF
DNA: TGTGCCAGTACCACCAGGGGCGGGGAGACAGATACGCAGTATTTT

size: NA
D: TRBD1
V: TRBV9
J: TRBJ2-3
CDR3: CASKSGGRSTDTQYF
DNA: TGTGCCAGCAAGTCAGGGGGAAGGAGCACAGATACGCAGTATTTT

size: NA
D: TRBD1
V: TRBV28
J: TRBJ2-1
CDR3: CASTIQGAGINEQFF
DNA: TGTGCCAGCACAATACAGGGGGCGGGTATTAATGAGCAGTTCTTC

size: once
D: NA
V: TRBV18
J: TRBJ1-4
CDR3: CASSPSGDTEKLFF
DNA: TGTGCCAGCTCACCCTCAGGGGATACTGAAAAACTGTTTTTT

size: NA
D: NA
V: TRBV11-2
J: TRBJ1-2
CDR3: CASSTPRGYYGYTF
DNA: TGTGCCAGCAGCACCCCACGAGGCTACTATGGCTACACCTTC

size: NA
D: NA
V: TRBV14
J: TRBJ1-2
CDR3: CASSSNPNYGYTF
DNA: TGTGCCAGCAGCTCCAACCCTAACTATGGCTACACCTTC

size: NA
D: NA
V: TRBV5-4
J: TRBJ1-2
CDR3: CASSLSSYGGYGYTF
DNA: TGTGCCAGCAGCTTGTCAAGTTACGGTGGCTATGGCTACACCTTC

size: NA
D: NA
V: TRBV4-1
J: TRBJ1-3
CDR3: CASSQAKSGADRNTIYF
DNA: TGCGCCAGCAGCCAAGCAAAGTCGGGGGCTGATCGAAACACCATATATTTT

size: NA
D: NA
V: TRBV11-2
J: TRBJ1-2
CDR3: CASSPDTGALSTF
DNA: TGTGCCAGCAGCCCAGACACCGGGGCTCTTAGCACCTTC

size: NA
D: NA
V: TRBV5-1
J: TRBJ2-3
CDR3: CASSLVARSTDTQYF
DNA: TGCGCCAGCAGCTTGGTGGCACGAAGCACAGATACGCAGTATTTT